These 21 T cell receptor beta chains originate from one sample sequenced in a study of blood T cell repertoires in COVID-19 (dated by TCRdb to 2020 to 2021). The method was the immunoSEQ multiplex PCR assay. This immuneACCESS table, as held by TCRdb, lists in-frame sequences with V and J called but not all clones. Of the missing ones, under half trace to an unresolved V gene in checked studies; the others have no known cause. The sample yields fewer than 300,000 clones; about 89% were counted once. Of the sample, around 0.8% is held by the ten largest clones. Sample: peripheral blood. The receptors were sampled from a young man with acute or convalescent COVID-19.

The chain uses TRBV20-1 and TRBJ1-2; TRBD1 is a possible D gene (5 bases). V was cut by 3 bases and J by 2 bases, with 16 bases left in between. The CDR3 runs 15 residues. CDR1 is DFQATT and CDR2 is SNEGSKA in the germline V gene (reference sequence). The CDR3 reads CSASKGSFGNYGYTF. As DNA, the CDR3 is TGCAGTGCTAGTAAGGGGTCATTTGGAAACTATGGCTACACCTTC.

The DNA for the CDR3 is TGCGCTCCCCTTATGCCAGCGGCGAACACCGGGGAGCTGTTTTTT. Its translation is CAPLMPAANTGELFF. The chain is built from TRBV5-1 and TRBJ2-2; perhaps TRBD2 as D (5 bases). CDR3 size: 15 residues. Germline CDR1 SGHRS, CDR2 YFSETQ.

V usage is TRBV5-3 and J usage is TRBJ1-5; D gene unclear. TRBV5-3 qualifies as an ORF whose function is uncertain. This CDR3 comprises 14 residues. The ends were cut back, 1 base at V and 4 bases at J, with 9 bases in the middle. The CDR3 DNA follows: TGTGCCAGAAGCTTGAACGCTAAAAATCAGCCCCAGCATTTT. This sequence encodes CARSLNAKNQPQHF.

The sample holds a few counts of this clone. The gene calls are TRBV3-1 (or the pseudogene TRBV3-2) and TRBJ1-2; no definite D call. The germline gives CDR1 LGHDT, CDR2 YNNKEL (reference sequence). Trimming took 3 bases from V and 9 from J, leaving 8 bases between them. This CDR3 is built from 11 residues. Written as DNA, the CDR3 is TGTGCCAGCAGCCATGGCTTACGCTACACCTTC. Residues: CASSHGLRYTF.

The rearrangement joins TRBV11-3 to TRBJ2-1; TRBD1 matches 10 bases. Germline CDR1 and CDR2: SGHNT and YENEEA. This CDR3 has 14 residues. J was trimmed by 9 bases and V by 6 bases; bases with no gene match: 8. The CDR3 protein is CASSPGTGVAEQFF. The CDR3 nucleotides are TGTGCCAGCAGTCCCGGGACAGGGGTGGCTGAGCAGTTCTTC.

The chain carries TRBV19 and TRBJ2-2; 9 bases match TRBD2. Trimming took 7 bases from V and 2 from J; bases not matched to a gene: 2. Per the germline V gene, CDR1 is LNHDA and CDR2 is SQIVND (reference sequence). There are 14 residues in the CDR3. The CDR3 is CASKGTSNTGELFF. CDR3 nucleotides: TGTGCCAGTAAGGGGACTAGCAACACCGGGGAGCTGTTTTTT.

DNA for the CDR3: TGTGCCTGGAGAGGCCCTACGACAGGGGCCAACGTCCTGACTTTC. This sequence encodes CAWRGPTTGANVLTF. The V and J genes are TRBV30 and TRBJ2-6, with D unclear. The CDR3 is made up of 15 amino acids. Trimming left V 3 bases short and J 4 bases short, with 13 bases between. Germline CDR1 is GTSNPN and CDR2 is SVGIG (reference sequence).

The rearrangement uses TRBV5-1 and TRBJ1-1; the match to TRBD1 covers 7 bases. The germline CDR1 and CDR2 sequences are SGHRS and YFSETQ. Losses at the gene ends were 0 bases for V and 0 bases for J; bases not matched to a gene: 2. There are 15 residues in the CDR3. The CDR3 nucleotides read TGCGCCAGCAGCTTGGGGGACAGCATGAACACTGAAGCTTTCTTT. Residues: CASSLGDSMNTEAFF.

This chain joins TRBV19 and TRBJ1-1; D is unresolved. Germline CDR1 is LNHDA and CDR2 is SQIVND (reference sequence). V was pared by 7 bases and J by 0 bases, with 24 bases between. The CDR3 length is 18 residues. The CDR3 sequence: CASTRNRGGYPMNTEAFF. The CDR3 DNA reads as TGTGCCAGTACCCGGAACCGAGGCGGATACCCCATGAACACTGAAGCTTTCTTT.

The genes are TRBV6-5 and TRBJ1-1; 7 positions agree with TRBD1. The CDR3 covers 15 residues. The V and J ends lost 6 bases and 4 bases, in that order; junction bases with no gene match: 11. Germline V lookup: CDR1 MNHEY, CDR2 SVGAGI. CDR3 residues: CASSLQGTWSTEAFF. The DNA of the CDR3 is TGTGCCAGCAGCCTACAGGGGACCTGGAGCACTGAAGCTTTCTTT.

V and J are TRBV6-4 and TRBJ2-2; no definite D call. The V and J ends lost 0 bases and 4 bases respectively, with 3 bases between them. This CDR3 has 13 residues. Germline V gene data show CDR1 as MRHNA and CDR2 as SNTAGT. CDR3 in DNA: TGTGCCAGCAGTGACTCTAGCACCGGGGAGCTGTTTTTT. This gives the protein CASSDSSTGELFF.

The J gene is TRBJ1-2, the V gene TRBV11-2; no reliable D call. This CDR3 is 13 amino acids long. V gave up 5 bases and J gave up 3 bases, with 10 bases separating them. Per the germline V gene, CDR1 is SGHAT and CDR2 is FQNNGV. CDR3 sequence: CASSPQVDYGYTF. CDR3 nucleotides: TGTGCCAGCAGCCCCCAGGTTGACTATGGCTACACCTTC.

The V gene is TRBV5-6, the J gene TRBJ1-2, with 8 positions matching TRBD1. V lost 4 bases and J lost 8; bases outside the gene matches: 10. This CDR3 has 14 amino acids. From germline, CDR1 is SGHDT and CDR2 YYEEEE. The CDR3 DNA reads as TGTGCCAGCAGCGTACCGGACAGGGCTGGGGGCTACACCTTC. It yields the protein CASSVPDRAGGYTF. Based on the CDR3 plus reference TRBV5-6 and TRBJ1-2, the full variable domain is DAGVTQSPTHLIKTRGQQVTLRCSPKSGHDTVSWYQQALGQGPQFIFQYYEEEERQRGNFPDRFSGHQFPNYSSELNVNALLLGDSALYLCASSVPDRAGGYTFGSGTRLTVV.

This clone was observed a single time. This chain uses TRBV11-2 with TRBJ2-2; 13 bases match TRBD2. With 1 base clipped from V and 7 bases from J, the junction kept 6 bases outside the gene matches. CDR3 length: 17 amino acids. Looked up from germline, CDR1 is SGHAT and CDR2 is FQNNGV. The CDR3 spells CASSLAPTSGGGGELFF. The CDR3 region has the DNA TGTGCCAGCAGCTTAGCCCCCACTAGCGGGGGGGGCGGGGAGCTGTTTTTT.

The chain joins TRBV6-6 to TRBJ2-2, with TRBD1 identical over 8 bases. Germline V gene lookup returns CDR1 MNHNY and CDR2 SVGAGI (reference sequence). This CDR3 is built from 13 residues. V lost 6 bases and J lost 4; bases outside the gene matches: 1. CDR3 DNA sequence: TGTGCCAGCAGCACAGGGGGCACCGGGGAGCTGTTTTTT. It encodes CASSTGGTGELFF.

The chain recombines TRBV4-1 with TRBJ1-5, with D possibly TRBD1 on 6 matching bases. Trimming took 3 bases from V and 7 from J, leaving 16 bases between them. The CDR3 consists of 15 residues. Germline assignment: CDR1 MGHRA and CDR2 YSYEKL. CDR3 residues: CASSQDPTGPQPQHF. CDR3 nucleotide sequence: TGCGCCAGCAGCCAGGACCCGACAGGACCCCAGCCCCAGCATTTT.

This chain uses TRBV28 with TRBJ1-6, with 9 bases identical to TRBD1. The CDR3 covers 13 residues. Trimming removed 11 bases from V and 8 bases from J; junction bases left unmatched: 7. Germline values: CDR1 MDHEN, CDR2 SYDVKM. This CDR3 reads CAVLRDRDSPLHF. The CDR3 DNA reads TGTGCCGTCCTCCGGGACAGGGATTCACCCCTCCACTTT.

V is TRBV28 and J is TRBJ1-2; a weak D match, TRBD1 (5 bases). From germline, CDR1 is MDHEN and CDR2 SYDVKM. The V end was cut by 7 bases, the J end by 1 base, with 13 bases between. This CDR3 has 14 amino acids. CDR3 DNA: TGTGCCAGCATAGGGACTAGAATTAACTATGGCTACACCTTC. Protein sequence: CASIGTRINYGYTF.

This chain links TRBV5-5 with TRBJ2-7; D not certain. This CDR3 has 13 residues. Germline V gene lookup returns CDR1 SGHKS and CDR2 YYEKEE (reference sequence). With 0 bases removed from V and 5 bases from J, the gap between germline ends came to 9 bases. CDR3 region: CASSLASMDEQYF. The CDR3 DNA sequence: TGTGCCAGCAGCTTGGCTAGTATGGACGAGCAGTACTTC.

The chain couples TRBV28 to TRBJ2-2; TRBD1 matches at 7 bases. Trimming cost V 3 bases and J 3 bases; bases outside gene matches: 4. CDR1 is MDHEN and CDR2 is SYDVKM in the germline V gene. There are 15 residues in the CDR3. CDR3 DNA: TGTGCCAGCAGTTTTTTACAGGGGTACACCGGGGAGCTGTTTTTT. It encodes CASSFLQGYTGELFF.

V is TRBV19 and J is TRBJ2-4; perhaps TRBD1 as D (6 bases). The CDR3 runs to 15 residues. Germline CDR1 LNHDA, CDR2 SQIVND (reference sequence). V shed 5 bases and J shed 1 base, with 12 bases lying between them. The CDR3 here is CASSPRTAAKNIQYF. The CDR3 nucleotides read TGTGCCAGTAGTCCCCGGACAGCTGCCAAAAACATTCAGTACTTC.